These 32 T cell receptor beta chains originate from one sample sequenced in a study of cytotoxic CD8 clonotypes in ibrutinib-treated CLL. The method was immunoSEQ multiplex PCR; TCRdb's version includes in-frame clones alone and lacks a portion of them. The table has about 300,000 clones, 60% to 80% seen once. Sequenced material: PBMCs, taken at disease progression, from a patient treated with ibrutinib. The receptors were sampled from a human donor with chronic lymphocytic leukemia.

This rearrangement joins TRBV21-1 to TRBJ2-5. TRBV21-1 is assigned pseudogene status. There are 15 residues in the CDR3. CDR3 sequence (DNA): TGTGCCTCTAAATCATGGGGGGCGCATTGGGAGACCCAGTACTTC. Its translation is CASKSWGAHWETQYF.

J is TRBJ2-7 and V is TRBV18; D gene unclear. Trimming removed 0 bases from V and 5 bases from J, with 11 bases in between. Germline loops: CDR1 KGHSH, CDR2 LQKENI. The CDR3 runs to 14 residues. CDR3 protein: CASSPPPGSDEQYF. The CDR3 nucleotides read TGTGCCAGCTCACCACCTCCAGGCTCGGACGAGCAGTACTTC. The full variable domain, with the rest looked up from reference TRBV18 and TRBJ2-7, is NAGVMQNPRHLVRRRGQEARLRCSPMKGHSHVYWYRQLPEEGLKFMVYLQKENIIDESGMPKERFSAEFPKEGPSILRIQQVVRGDSAAYFCASSPPPGSDEQYFGPGTRLTVT.

This clone was detected only a few times. This chain connects TRBV28 to TRBJ1-1; D not certain. This CDR3 is 13 amino acids long. Trimming removed 6 bases from V and 1 base from J, with 9 bases in between. CDR1 and CDR2 (germline): MDHEN, SYDVKM. The CDR3 coding sequence is TGTGCCAGCAGGGGAACCGGGAACACTGAAGCTTTCTTT. Its translation is CASRGTGNTEAFF.

The chain employs TRBV14 and TRBJ2-7; 12 bases are a match to TRBD1. There are 20 residues in the CDR3. With V trimmed by 4 bases and J by 2 bases, 18 bases remained unmatched. CDR1 SGHDN and CDR2 FVKESK come from the germline V gene. The CDR3 protein is CASSPTPFGTGGAKAYEQYF. CDR3 DNA sequence: TGTGCCAGCAGCCCCACCCCCTTCGGGACAGGGGGCGCGAAAGCCTACGAGCAGTACTTC.

The CDR3 region is CASSQGRVSGLGYTF. The CDR3 coding sequence is TGTGCCAGCAGCCAGGGAAGGGTCTCGGGGCTTGGCTACACCTTC. This chain connects TRBV9 to TRBJ1-2; D may be TRBD1 (5 bases). V lost 4 bases and J 7 bases, leaving 20 bases between the germline ends. The CDR3 is 15 amino acids. The germline CDR1 and CDR2 sequences are SGDLS and YYNGEE.

The rearrangement links TRBV9 to TRBJ2-1, with TRBD2 matching over 9 bases. Germline lookup yields CDR1 SGDLS and CDR2 YYNGEE. This CDR3 is 13 amino acids long. V shed 0 bases and J 14 bases; nucleotides not matched to a gene: 6. The CDR3 sequence is CASSVAREGGEFF. The CDR3 region has the DNA TGTGCCAGCAGCGTAGCGCGGGAGGGTGGCGAGTTCTTC.

The chain joins TRBV5-1 to TRBJ2-6; D may be TRBD1 or TRBD2 (5 bases each). Germline assignment: CDR1 SGHRS and CDR2 YFSETQ. This CDR3 contains 17 residues. With 7 bases removed from V and 3 bases from J, the gap between germline ends came to 20 bases. CDR3 sequence (DNA): TGCGCCAGCGGCCGAGGGGCAGGGAATTATGGGGCCAACGTCCTGACTTTC. This encodes CASGRGAGNYGANVLTF.

Here the CDR3 DNA reads TGTGCCAGCAGTTTATGGGACAGGGTAGCTTTCTTT. It codes for CASSLWDRVAFF. The gene calls are TRBV28 and TRBJ1-1; 8 bases map to TRBD1. With 0 bases clipped from V and 10 bases from J, the junction kept 1 base outside the gene matches. The CDR3 runs to 12 residues. CDR1 is MDHEN and CDR2 is SYDVKM in the germline V gene.

This sequence joins TRBV11-2 and TRBJ2-2; weak D call: TRBD1 (6 bases). The length of the CDR3 is 16 residues. V gave up 5 bases and J gave up 5 bases, with 18 bases separating them. The V gene's germline CDR1 is SGHAT and CDR2 FQNNGV. The DNA for the CDR3 is TGTGCCAGCAGCACCAGGGGCTTCCAAACTACCGGGGAGCTGTTTTTT. Protein: CASSTRGFQTTGELFF.

The chain recombines TRBV9 with TRBJ1-1, with D uncertain. The V gene's germline CDR1 is SGDLS and CDR2 YYNGEE. V was clipped by 0 bases and J by 0 bases, with 9 bases between them. The CDR3 contains 15 residues. DNA of the CDR3: TGTGCCAGCAGCGTAGGTGAAGTCATGAACACTGAAGCTTTCTTT. Amino acids: CASSVGEVMNTEAFF.

J is TRBJ2-1 and V is TRBV6-1, with TRBD2 as a possible D gene (7 bases). Germline assignment: CDR1 MNHNS and CDR2 SASEGT. V gave up 4 bases and J gave up 0 bases, with 13 bases separating them. This CDR3 is 16 amino acids long. The CDR3 protein is CASSVPRGLSYNEQFF. CDR3 nucleotides: TGTGCCAGCAGTGTCCCGCGGGGGCTCTCCTACAATGAGCAGTTCTTC.

This clone was detected only once. V usage is TRBV5-4 and J usage is TRBJ2-7, with D maybe TRBD2 (6 bases). V was shortened by 0 bases and J by 5 bases, with 15 bases between the two germline ends. The length of the CDR3 is 15 residues. Germline V gene data show CDR1 as SGHNT and CDR2 as YYREEE (reference sequence). CDR3 region: CASSLDTSFRNEQYF. In DNA form, the CDR3 reads TGTGCCAGCAGCTTGGATACTAGCTTCAGGAACGAGCAGTACTTC.

About this clone itself: Other nucleotide sequences from this sample produce the same CDR3. The chain links TRBV29-1 to TRBJ1-1; no clear D gene. With 6 bases removed from V and 2 bases from J, the gap between germline ends came to 7 bases. Germline loops: CDR1 SQVTM, CDR2 ANQGSEA. The CDR3 consists of 11 residues. The CDR3 sequence: CSVGRNTEAFF. The CDR3 region has the DNA TGCAGCGTAGGACGTAACACTGAAGCTTTCTTT.

The chain carries TRBV6-1 and TRBJ2-7; 8 bases are shared with TRBD2. Germline values: CDR1 MNHNS, CDR2 SASEGT. V was pared by 0 bases and J by 7 bases, with 11 bases of the junction left unmatched. This CDR3 spans 16 amino acids. The CDR3 spells CASSEALAGGLWEQYF. CDR3 in DNA: TGTGCCAGCAGTGAAGCGCTCGCGGGGGGCCTCTGGGAGCAGTACTTC.

This chain links TRBV7-9 with TRBJ2-1; 7 nucleotides agree with TRBD1. Trimming removed 5 bases from V and 9 bases from J; junction bases left unmatched: 7. CDR1 and CDR2 from the germline V gene are SEHNR and FQNEAQ (reference sequence). The CDR3 length is 13 residues. Here the CDR3 reads CASSPDRAGEQFF. The CDR3 nucleotides read TGTGCCAGCAGCCCCGACAGGGCGGGTGAGCAGTTCTTC.

This clone was seen a single time. This chain links TRBV7-9 with TRBJ1-5; TRBD1 aligns across 10 bases. Trimming cost V 5 bases and J 3 bases; bases outside gene matches: 7. Germline loops: CDR1 SEHNR, CDR2 FQNEAQ (reference sequence). The CDR3 runs 16 residues. The CDR3 DNA reads TGTGCCAGCAGCCTTGGGACAGGGGTGCCCAATCAGCCCCAGCATTTT. Translating gives CASSLGTGVPNQPQHF.

In this sample, this clone turned up once. Other DNA sequences in this specimen translate into the identical CDR3. J is TRBJ2-7 and V is TRBV19, with D possibly being TRBD1 or TRBD2 (6 bases each). Germline loops: CDR1 LNHDA, CDR2 SQIVND (reference sequence). The CDR3 consists of 15 residues. Trimming left V 5 bases short and J 0 bases short, with 14 bases between. Here the CDR3 reads CASSPRGGGSYEQYF. CDR3 nucleotides: TGTGCCAGTAGTCCTCGTGGAGGGGGCTCCTACGAGCAGTACTTC.

The chain employs TRBV5-1 and TRBJ2-5, with TRBD1 identical over 8 bases. With V trimmed by 4 bases and J by 2 bases, 7 bases remained unmatched. Germline CDR1 SGHRS, CDR2 YFSETQ. This CDR3 has 15 residues. The CDR3 DNA reads as TGCGCCAGCAGCCGACAGGGGCAACTTCAAGAGACCCAGTACTTC. Translation: CASSRQGQLQETQYF. The complete variable domain, with remaining parts taken from reference TRBV5-1 and TRBJ2-5, reads KAGVTQTPRYLIKTRGQQVTLSCSPISGHRSVSWYQQTPGQGLQFLFEYFSETQRNKGNFPGRFSGRQFSNSRSEMNVSTLELGDSALYLCASSRQGQLQETQYFGPGTRLLVL.

This rearrangement joins TRBV7-9 to TRBJ2-1; 9 positions agree with TRBD2. From germline, CDR1 is SEHNR and CDR2 FQNEAQ (reference sequence). The trim removed 1 base at V and 6 bases at J, leaving 7 bases unmatched. The CDR3 is 16 amino acids. The CDR3 DNA reads TGTGCCAGCAGCTTAGAGGTGGGTAGCGGGAGCAATGAGCAGTTCTTC. Protein: CASSLEVGSGSNEQFF.

This sequence joins TRBV13 and TRBJ2-5; a weak D match, TRBD1 (6 bases). The better agreement between TRBJ2-7 and the DNA end casts doubt on the J call. The CDR3 totals 16 residues. Germline V gives CDR1 PRHDT, CDR2 FYEKMQ (reference sequence). CDR3 sequence: CASSTPSGAPPYEQYF. The CDR3 coding sequence is TGTGCCAGCAGCACACCCTCAGGGGCCCCTCCCTACGAGCAGTACTTC.

The chain couples TRBV27 to TRBJ2-7; TRBD2 aligns across 7 bases. With V trimmed by 6 bases and J by 2 bases, 4 bases remained unmatched. Germline CDR1 MNHEY, CDR2 SMNVEV (reference sequence). This CDR3 has 13 amino acids. The CDR3 loop reads CASSGSGAYEQYF. The DNA of the CDR3 is TGTGCCAGCAGCGGGAGCGGGGCCTACGAGCAGTACTTC.

This chain joins TRBV14 and TRBJ2-2, with 9 positions matching TRBD2. V was pared by 4 bases and J by 6 bases, with 6 bases of the junction left unmatched. CDR3 length: 15 amino acids. From germline, CDR1 is SGHDN and CDR2 FVKESK. The chain's CDR3 is CASSLGLARAGELFF. The CDR3 region has the DNA TGTGCCAGCAGCCTTGGACTAGCGAGGGCCGGGGAGCTGTTTTTT.

This rearrangement joins TRBV29-1 to TRBJ2-2; D is undetermined. CDR3 size: 14 residues. V shed 3 bases and J shed 3 bases, with 11 bases lying between them. CDR1 is SQVTM and CDR2 is ANQGSEA in the germline V gene. The CDR3 nucleotides read TGCAGCGTTGAGGGGTTTGAGGACACCGGGGAGCTGTTTTTT. It yields the protein CSVEGFEDTGELFF.

The gene calls are TRBV7-9 and TRBJ2-1; 7 bases align to TRBD1. Germline-derived CDR1 and CDR2 are SEHNR and FQNEAQ (reference sequence). This CDR3 is 13 amino acids long. V was clipped by 6 bases and J by 5 bases; unmatched bases: 4. CDR3 coding DNA: TGTGCCAGCAGGACAGGGTCGGACAATGAGCAGTTCTTC. Its translation: CASRTGSDNEQFF.

This rearrangement joins TRBV10-1 to TRBJ2-5; 9 nucleotides line up with TRBD2. The trim removed 6 bases at V and 5 bases at J, leaving 10 bases unmatched. CDR3 size: 15 residues. CDR1 and CDR2 from the germline V gene are WNHNN and SYGVQD (reference sequence). The DNA for the CDR3 is TGCGCCAGCAGCGAACGGCGGGGGGGCCGCGAGACCCAGTACTTC. This translates into CASSERRGGRETQYF.

This clone was detected a few times. The chain has TRBV9 and TRBJ1-2; the match to TRBD1 covers 7 bases. With 3 bases clipped from V and 8 bases from J, the junction kept 13 bases outside the gene matches. This CDR3 contains 15 residues. Germline values: CDR1 SGDLS, CDR2 YYNGEE. Written as DNA, the CDR3 is TGTGCCAGCAGCGCGGGAAGGGGGCGGTTAGGAGGCTACACCTTC. This encodes CASSAGRGRLGGYTF.

The chain uses TRBV29-1 and TRBJ2-1; tentatively, D is TRBD2 (6 bases). This CDR3 region has 13 residues. Germline CDR1 is SQVTM and CDR2 is ANQGSEA. V was clipped by 6 bases and J by 3 bases, with 12 bases between them. CDR3 in amino acids: CSVFGGIYNEQFF. The CDR3 DNA reads as TGCAGCGTGTTCGGCGGGATCTACAATGAGCAGTTCTTC.

The chain combines TRBV13 with TRBJ2-7, with TRBD2 as a possible D gene (5 bases). Germline V gives CDR1 PRHDT, CDR2 FYEKMQ (reference sequence). Trimming stripped 5 bases from V and 0 bases from J, with 14 bases between. The CDR3 loop spans 15 amino acids. Here the CDR3 DNA reads TGTGCCAGCAGCCTTCGTAGCGAAAGCTCCTACGAGCAGTACTTC. This gives the protein CASSLRSESSYEQYF.

J is TRBJ2-2 and V is TRBV27; 10 bases align to TRBD2. Germline-derived CDR1 and CDR2 are MNHEY and SMNVEV (reference sequence). This CDR3 contains 19 residues. V dropped 7 bases and J dropped 2; count of bases not matched to a gene: 16. CDR3 DNA sequence: TGTGCCAGCAATAAACGGGGTAGCGGGGGGCTTACTAACACCGGGGAGCTGTTTTTT. It is translated as CASNKRGSGGLTNTGELFF.

The V gene is TRBV18, the J gene TRBJ2-1; D remains ambiguous. Trimming cost V 4 bases and J 2 bases, with 15 bases left between them. The germline V gene encodes CDR1 KGHSH and CDR2 LQKENI. The CDR3 totals 16 residues. CDR3 DNA sequence: TGTGCCAGCTCACGCGACATCCGGACCACCTACAATGAGCAGTTCTTC. Protein product: CASSRDIRTTYNEQFF.

This chain links TRBV11-3 with TRBJ2-7, with TRBD2 matching 15 bases. The J segment lost 6 bases and the V segment lost 4 bases, leaving 1 base of the junction unmatched. The CDR3 is 14 residues long. The germline V gene encodes CDR1 SGHNT and CDR2 YENEEA. CDR3 in amino acids: CASSWGLAGGEQYF. The DNA for the CDR3 is TGTGCCAGCAGCTGGGGACTAGCGGGAGGCGAGCAGTACTTC.

Points on this clone: The junction and the germline gene differ at one end; a read error may be behind it. The rearrangement links TRBV18 to TRBJ1-1; 8 bases fit TRBD1. Germline V gives CDR1 KGHSH, CDR2 LQKENI. The CDR3 sequence is 14 residues long. The CDR3 sequence: CASSPQGVNTEAFF. Written as DNA, the CDR3 is TGTGCCAGCTCCCCACAGGGGGTGAACACTGAAGCTTTCTTT.